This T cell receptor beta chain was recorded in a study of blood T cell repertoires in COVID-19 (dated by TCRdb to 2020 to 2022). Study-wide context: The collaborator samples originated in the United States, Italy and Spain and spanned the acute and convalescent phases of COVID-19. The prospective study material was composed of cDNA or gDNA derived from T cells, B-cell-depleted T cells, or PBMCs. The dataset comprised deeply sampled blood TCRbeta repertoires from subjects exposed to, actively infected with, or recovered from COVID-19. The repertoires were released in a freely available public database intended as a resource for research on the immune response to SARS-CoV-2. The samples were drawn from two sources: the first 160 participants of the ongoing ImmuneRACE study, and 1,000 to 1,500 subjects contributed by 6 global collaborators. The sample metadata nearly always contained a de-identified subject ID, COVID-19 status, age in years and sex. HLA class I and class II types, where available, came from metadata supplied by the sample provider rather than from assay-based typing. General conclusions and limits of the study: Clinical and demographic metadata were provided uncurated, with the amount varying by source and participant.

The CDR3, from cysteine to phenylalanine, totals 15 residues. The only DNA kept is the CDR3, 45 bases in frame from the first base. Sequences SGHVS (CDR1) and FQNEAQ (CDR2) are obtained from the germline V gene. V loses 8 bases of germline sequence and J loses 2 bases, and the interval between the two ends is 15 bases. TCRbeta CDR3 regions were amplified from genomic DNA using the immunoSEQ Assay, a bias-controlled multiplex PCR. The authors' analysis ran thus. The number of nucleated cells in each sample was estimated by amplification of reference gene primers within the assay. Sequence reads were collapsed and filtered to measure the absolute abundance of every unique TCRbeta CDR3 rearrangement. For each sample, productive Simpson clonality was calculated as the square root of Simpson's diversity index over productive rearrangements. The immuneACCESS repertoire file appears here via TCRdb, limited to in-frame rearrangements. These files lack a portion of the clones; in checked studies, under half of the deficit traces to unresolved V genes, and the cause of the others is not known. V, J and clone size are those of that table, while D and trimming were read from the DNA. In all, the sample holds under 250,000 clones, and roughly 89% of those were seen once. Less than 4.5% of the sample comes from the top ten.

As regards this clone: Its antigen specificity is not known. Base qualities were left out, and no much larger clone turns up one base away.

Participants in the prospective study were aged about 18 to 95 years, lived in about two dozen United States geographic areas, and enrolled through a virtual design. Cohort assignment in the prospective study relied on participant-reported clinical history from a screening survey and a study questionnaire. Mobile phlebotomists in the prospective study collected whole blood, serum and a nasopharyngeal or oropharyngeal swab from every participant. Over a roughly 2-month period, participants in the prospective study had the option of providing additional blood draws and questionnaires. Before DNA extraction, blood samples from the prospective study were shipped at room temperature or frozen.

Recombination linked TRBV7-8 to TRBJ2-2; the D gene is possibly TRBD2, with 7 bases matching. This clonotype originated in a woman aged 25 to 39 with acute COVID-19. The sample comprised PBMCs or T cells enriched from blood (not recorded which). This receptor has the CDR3 CASSWGGLNTGELFF. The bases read TGTGCCAGCTCCTGGGGGGGCCTCAACACCGGGGAGCTGTTTTTT.